The 19 T cell receptor beta chains in this list originate from one sample, sequenced in a study of blood T cells in healthy people across ages (dated by TCRdb to 2013 to 2016). Library generation was performed with 5' RACE. Sequencing relied on an Illumina HiSeq 2500. The second PCR ran for about 6 to 12 cycles and used a J-beta primer mix along with a sample-barcoded 5' primer. TCRdb's own reprocessing of the public reads used fastp at Q25 and MiXCR and kept productive beta chains. Rows are unified per CDR3 protein, each entry keeping the most common DNA and genes. A total of 1.5 million to 2 million distinct CDR3 sequences appear in this sample, 28% of them only once. The top ten hold roughly 8% of the sample. The sample taken for sequencing was blood. The source of these receptors is a woman aged 25 to 39 in good health.

This chain's CDR3 is CASKGEAPEQYF. In nucleotides, the CDR3 is TGTGCCAGTAAGGGGGAGGCCCCCGAGCAGTACTTC. This chain uses TRBV19 with TRBJ2-7; either TRBD1 or TRBD2 may supply D (6 bases each). Looked up from germline, CDR1 is LNHDA and CDR2 is SQIVND (reference sequence). V was shortened by 7 bases and J by 6 bases, with 13 bases between the two germline ends. CDR3 length equals 12 residues.

This clonotype occurred many times. The rearrangement uses TRBV11-2 and TRBJ2-5, with D maybe TRBD2 (5 bases). This CDR3 is 13 amino acids long. CDR1 is SGHAT and CDR2 is FQNNGV in the germline V gene. V was pared by 5 bases and J by 5 bases, with 12 bases between. This CDR3 is CASSLGSPETQYF. In DNA, the CDR3 is TGTGCCAGCAGCCTAGGGAGTCCGGAGACCCAGTACTTC.

This chain connects TRBV28 to TRBJ2-3; 10 bases align to TRBD2. This CDR3 region has 19 residues. Germline V gives CDR1 MDHEN, CDR2 SYDVKM. J gave up 0 bases and V 2 bases, and 11 bases lay outside the gene matches. This CDR3 is CASSLEGAGGLTSTDTQYF. The CDR3 DNA reads TGTGCCAGCAGTTTAGAGGGAGCGGGGGGGCTCACTAGCACAGATACGCAGTATTTT.

The J gene is TRBJ2-7, the V gene TRBV2; D perhaps matches TRBD1 (5 bases). CDR1 and CDR2 from the germline V gene are SNHLY and FYNNEI. V lost 0 bases and J lost 2, with 8 bases in between. This CDR3 has 14 amino acids. The CDR3 DNA reads TGTGCCAGCAGTGAAGCAGGGGTTGCCTACGAGCAGTACTTC. This sequence encodes CASSEAGVAYEQYF.

Comment on this clonotype: A read error is possible here, since a much larger clone lies one base away. The V gene is TRBV12-3 or TRBV12-4, the J gene TRBJ2-7, with a possible D match to TRBD1 (6 bases). The CDR3 extends over 14 amino acids. With 4 bases removed from V and 6 bases from J, the gap between germline ends came to 16 bases. The CDR3 reads CASSCQGITSEQYF. Written as DNA, the CDR3 is TGTGCCAGCAGTTGCCAGGGGATAACGTCCGAGCAGTACTTC.

This clonotype was observed a handful of times. The chain recombines TRBV7-9 with TRBJ2-6; 10 bases fit TRBD1. CDR3 size: 17 residues. Germline V gene sequence: CDR1 SEHNR, CDR2 FQNEAQ (reference sequence). The V segment lost 5 bases and the J segment 3 bases; nucleotides outside the gene matches: 7. Here the CDR3 DNA reads TGTGCCAGCAGCGCCCGGGACAGGGGACGTGGGGCCAACGTCCTGACTTTC. This gives the protein CASSARDRGRGANVLTF. The full variable domain, its missing parts supplied by reference TRBV7-9 and TRBJ2-6, is DTGVSQNPRHKITKRGQNVTFRCDPISEHNRLYWYRQTLGQGPEFLTYFQNEAQLEKSRLLSDRFSAERPKGSFSTLEIQRTEQGDSAMYLCASSARDRGRGANVLTFGAGSRLTVL.

This rearrangement joins TRBV3-1 to TRBJ2-7; 7 positions agree with TRBD2. The CDR3 sequence is 14 residues long. Germline V lookup: CDR1 LGHDT, CDR2 YNNKEL (reference sequence). J lost 6 bases, V lost 1 base, and 6 bases had no gene match. CDR3 sequence (DNA): TGTGCCAGCAGCCAAGTCATTGGCGGGGGCGAGCAGTACTTC. Its translation is CASSQVIGGGEQYF.

Comments on this clonotype: One end of the junction is discordant with germline, which a read error may explain. This sequence joins TRBV7-9 and TRBJ2-1; a possible D gene is TRBD2 (5 bases). CDR1 SEHNR and CDR2 FQNEAQ come from the germline V gene (reference sequence). This CDR3 has 17 residues. The CDR3 bases are TGTGCCGGCAGCTTAGATCCGCGGGCAGCCCCTAAGGCTGAGCAGTTCTTC. Protein product: CAGSLDPRAAPKAEQFF.

This clonotype came up a few times. V and J are TRBV9 and TRBJ2-1; TRBD2 aligns across 14 bases. This CDR3 comprises 15 residues. In germline, CDR1 is SGDLS, CDR2 YYNGEE. Losses at the gene ends were 3 bases for V and 10 bases for J; bases not matched to a gene: 6. CDR3 sequence: CASSAGLAGEGEQFF. In DNA form, the CDR3 reads TGTGCCAGCAGCGCGGGACTAGCGGGAGAGGGGGAGCAGTTCTTC. Complete variable domain (other parts from reference TRBV9 and TRBJ2-1): DSGVTQTPKHLITATGQRVTLRCSPRSGDLSVYWYQQSLDQGLQFLIQYYNGEERAKGNILERFSAQQFPDLHSELNLSSLELGDSALYFCASSAGLAGEGEQFFGPGTRLTVL.

The chain carries TRBV5-1 and TRBJ2-1; 9 positions agree with TRBD2. Germline V gene sequence: CDR1 SGHRS, CDR2 YFSETQ. The CDR3 sequence is 17 residues long. The J segment lost 1 base and the V segment lost 1 base, leaving 6 bases of the junction unmatched. CDR3 region: CASSLTRLADSYNEQFF. CDR3 nucleotides: TGCGCCAGCAGCTTGACCAGACTAGCGGATTCCTACAATGAGCAGTTCTTC.

The V and J genes are TRBV29-1 and TRBJ2-5; TRBD1 aligns across 7 bases. The J call could be wrong; TRBJ2-7 is a better fit for the DNA end. The CDR3 has 14 amino acids. CDR1 SQVTM and CDR2 ANQGSEA come from the germline V gene. The CDR3 bases are TGCAGCGTTAAGACAGGGTCCCCCCTTTACGAGCAGTACTTC. As protein: CSVKTGSPLYEQYF.

V usage is TRBV7-8 and J usage is TRBJ1-1; no reliable D call. CDR1 is SGHVS, CDR2 FQNEAQ, per germline. Trimming removed 4 bases from V and 0 bases from J, with 6 bases in between. The CDR3 loop spans 13 amino acids. CDR3: CASSSFMNTEAFF. CDR3 bases: TGTGCCAGCAGCTCGTTTATGAACACTGAAGCTTTCTTT.

This clonotype was counted many times. The chain couples TRBV7-2 to TRBJ1-2; 9 positions agree with TRBD1. The CDR3 length is 15 residues. The trim removed 5 bases at V and 6 bases at J, leaving 10 bases unmatched. From germline, CDR1 is SGHTA and CDR2 FQGNSA. This chain's CDR3 is CASSVLRTGDHGYTF. Here the CDR3 DNA reads TGTGCCAGCAGCGTACTACGGACAGGGGATCATGGCTACACCTTC.

This clonotype was counted ten times or more. V gene TRBV4-1 combines with J gene TRBJ2-7; TRBD1 might be the D (5 bases). V was shortened by 4 bases and J by 2 bases, with 12 bases between the two germline ends. This CDR3 is 14 amino acids long. The germline CDR1 and CDR2 sequences are MGHRA and YSYEKL. The CDR3 spells CASSLSDSTYEQYF. The CDR3, as DNA: TGCGCCAGCAGCCTATCAGACAGCACCTACGAGCAGTACTTC.

The sample holds a few counts of this clonotype. The chain employs TRBV6-6 and TRBJ1-1; tentative D call: TRBD1 (5 bases). This CDR3 comprises 17 residues. The V gene's germline CDR1 is MNHNY and CDR2 SVGAGI (reference sequence). V lost 2 bases, J lost 1 base, and 17 bases lay in between. The CDR3 loop is CASSYPSEGVGNTEAFF. The CDR3 nucleotides are TGTGCCAGCAGTTACCCTTCCGAAGGGGTGGGGAACACTGAAGCTTTCTTT.

This clonotype has only a few counts. The chain employs TRBV5-5 and TRBJ2-7; 7 bases are a match to TRBD2. The CDR3 has 14 amino acids. Germline CDR1 is SGHKS and CDR2 is YYEKEE (reference sequence). Trimming cost V 3 bases and J 3 bases; bases outside gene matches: 6. The CDR3 sequence is CASSWGGRDYEQYF. CDR3 nucleotide sequence: TGTGCCAGCAGCTGGGGAGGGAGGGACTACGAGCAGTACTTC.

The V gene is TRBV7-9, the J gene TRBJ2-1; 9 bases are shared with TRBD2. The CDR3 has 15 residues. Germline-derived CDR1 and CDR2 are SEHNR and FQNEAQ (reference sequence). V lost 1 base and J lost 5; bases outside the gene matches: 3. CDR3 loop: CASSLEVAGDNEQFF. The CDR3 DNA reads as TGTGCCAGCAGCTTAGAAGTAGCGGGGGACAATGAGCAGTTCTTC.

Many counts were recorded for this clonotype. The chain carries TRBV7-9 and TRBJ2-1; D tentatively fits TRBD1 or TRBD2 (5 bases each). The CDR3 runs 16 residues. The ends were cut back, 3 bases at V and 5 bases at J, with 17 bases in the middle. Germline V gene data show CDR1 as SEHNR and CDR2 as FQNEAQ (reference sequence). CDR3 nucleotide sequence: TGTGCCAGCAGCTTGGTGGATTCGGGACCGAACAATGAGCAGTTCTTC. Protein product: CASSLVDSGPNNEQFF.

This clonotype was seen a handful of times. The CDR3 DNA follows: TGTGCCAGCAGCGCCGGGACGACTGAAAAACTGTTTTTT. Protein sequence: CASSAGTTEKLFF. This rearrangement joins TRBV9 to TRBJ1-4, with a tentative D call TRBD1 (5 bases). The CDR3 covers 13 residues. Germline CDR1 and CDR2: SGDLS and YYNGEE. V was shortened by 3 bases and J by 7 bases, with 10 bases between the two germline ends.